This entry describes one T cell receptor beta chain. These data are taken from a study of shared T cell receptors in the human thymus. In germline, CDR1 is LNHDA, CDR2 SQIVND (reference sequence). V shed 2 bases and J shed 2 bases, with 10 bases lying between them. The CDR3 has 14 residues. Repertoires were generated with immunoSEQ multiplex PCR, while TCRdb's copy carries only in-frame clones and drops some. Among some 640,000 clones, about 90% were seen once, and the ten largest hold roughly 0.0089%. This sample also appeared in a second study, on human thymus T cells. This second study notes: Healthy Finnish infants undergoing corrective surgery for congenital heart defects provided the donor material. Thymus specimens were resections from corrective heart surgery. Within thymic and blood repertoires, V and J gene usage appeared to be biased. Unrelated people showed highly overlapping thymic repertoires, related research reported.

The clonotype was recovered from a boy under two years old with a congenital heart defect. Input material: thymocytes. The chain recombines TRBV19 with TRBJ2-7, with unresolved D. This chain's CDR3 is CASSILGSPYEQYF. The CDR3 region has the DNA TGTGCCAGTAGTATACTAGGTTCGCCCTACGAGCAGTACTTC.